The 6 T cell receptor beta chains below come from one sample, sequenced in a study of CD8+ T cells in alopecia areata. Extraction of RNA preceded its reverse transcription into cDNA, which served as the sequencing template. TCRdb's copy holds only in-frame clones and misses some; the assay was immunoSEQ multiplex PCR. The sample lists roughly 230,000 clones; around two fifths were seen once. Stated treatment: oral pan-JAK inhibitor, 5-10 mg twice daily. This sample comprised CD4+ T cells sorted from blood, obtained at approximately week 36, from a patient treated with tofacitinib. These receptors were collected from a human donor with alopecia areata.

In this sample, this clone turned up a few times. The V and J genes are TRBV9 and TRBJ1-2; the match to TRBD1 covers 8 bases. This CDR3 is built from 14 residues. V shed 3 bases and J 4 bases; nucleotides not matched to a gene: 5. Germline values: CDR1 SGDLS, CDR2 YYNGEE. CDR3 DNA sequence: TGTGCCAGCAGCGCAGAGGACAGGGCCTATGGCTACACCTTC. This sequence encodes CASSAEDRAYGYTF.

The chain has TRBV6-5 and TRBJ1-2; no clear D gene. CDR3 length: 12 amino acids. Germline CDR1 is MNHEY and CDR2 is SVGAGI. Trimming left V 0 bases short and J 8 bases short, with 7 bases between. This CDR3 reads CASSYSSNGYTF. The CDR3 nucleotides read TGTGCCAGCAGTTACTCGTCGAACGGCTACACCTTC.

The genes are TRBV29-1 and TRBJ1-2; D gene uncertain. V lost 1 base, J lost 10 bases, and 7 bases lay in between. The CDR3 extends over 10 amino acids. Germline CDR1 is SQVTM and CDR2 is ANQGSEA. The CDR3 loop reads CSVEADYYTF. In DNA form, the CDR3 reads TGCAGCGTTGAAGCGGATTACTACACCTTC.

Only a few counts were recorded for this clone. The chain employs TRBV13 and TRBJ2-7; TRBD1 matches 9 bases. The germline V gene encodes CDR1 PRHDT and CDR2 FYEKMQ (reference sequence). The CDR3 runs 14 residues. The V and J ends lost 4 bases and 3 bases, in that order; junction bases with no gene match: 4. Here the CDR3 DNA reads TGTGCCAGCAGCTACCGGGACAGGGACTACGAGCAGTACTTC. Protein product: CASSYRDRDYEQYF.

The V and J genes are TRBV4-2 and TRBJ1-3; D is undetermined. The ends were cut back, 5 bases at V and 7 bases at J, with 6 bases in the middle. The CDR3 contains 11 residues. Germline CDR1 is LGHNA and CDR2 is YNFKEQ. In nucleotides, the CDR3 is TGTGCCAGCAGCACGGAGAACACCATATATTTT. Protein product: CASSTENTIYF.

The chain recombines TRBV10-2 with TRBJ2-7; the match to TRBD2 covers 7 bases. The CDR3 has 12 residues. Germline CDR1 is WSHSY and CDR2 is SAAADI. Trimming at V came to 8 bases and at J to 0 bases, leaving 1 base not matched to a gene. For the CDR3, the DNA is TGCGCCAGCGGACTAGGCTCCTACGAGCAGTACTTC. Amino acids: CASGLGSYEQYF.